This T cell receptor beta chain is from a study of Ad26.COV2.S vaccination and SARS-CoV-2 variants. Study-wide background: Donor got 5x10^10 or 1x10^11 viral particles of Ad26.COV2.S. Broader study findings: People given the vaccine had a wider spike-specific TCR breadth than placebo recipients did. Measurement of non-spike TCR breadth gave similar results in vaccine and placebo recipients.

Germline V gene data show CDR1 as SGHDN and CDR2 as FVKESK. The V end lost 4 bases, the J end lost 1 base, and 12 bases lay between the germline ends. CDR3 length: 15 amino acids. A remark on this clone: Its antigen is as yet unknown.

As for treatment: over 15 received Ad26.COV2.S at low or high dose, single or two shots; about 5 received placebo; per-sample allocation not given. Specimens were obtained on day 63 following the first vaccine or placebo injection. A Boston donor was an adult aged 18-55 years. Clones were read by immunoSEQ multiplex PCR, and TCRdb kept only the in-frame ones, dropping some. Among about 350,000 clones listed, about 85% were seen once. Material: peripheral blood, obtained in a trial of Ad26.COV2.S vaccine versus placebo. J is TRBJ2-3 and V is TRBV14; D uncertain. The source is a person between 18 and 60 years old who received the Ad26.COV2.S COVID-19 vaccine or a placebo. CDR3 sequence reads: CASSLFNGRTDTQYF. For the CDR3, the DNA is TGTGCCAGCAGCCTCTTTAATGGCCGCACAGATACGCAGTATTTT.